This T cell receptor (beta chain) was captured in a study of CD8 T cells in Susac syndrome. RNA amounts of roughly 0.45 to 1 ug underwent reverse transcription with random hexamers. Amplification of TCR beta CDR3 across 54 Vbeta and 13 Jbeta was performed with immunoSEQ multiplex PCR. TCRdb recomputed calls from the immunoSEQ multiplex PCR reads with MiXCR, one row per CDR3 protein. This repertoire shows 150,000 to 200,000 distinct CDR3 sequences, approximately 94% found once; its top ten account for roughly 0.096%. The CDR3 consists of 15 residues. Trimming left V 3 bases short and J 0 bases short, with 9 bases between. CDR1 is SGHTA and CDR2 is FQGTGA in the germline V gene.

The gene calls are TRBV7-3 and TRBJ2-1; tentatively, D is TRBD1 (7 bases). The TCR originated in a human donor in good health. Material for sequencing was CD4+ T cells from PBMCs. CDR3 bases: TGTGCCAGCAGCTTCAGGGGGGCCTCCTACAATGAGCAGTTCTTC. This codes for CASSFRGASYNEQFF.